This TCR beta chain came from a study of blood T cell repertoires in COVID-19. Study summary: Nucleic acid was either cDNA or gDNA, and it came from T cells, B-cell-depleted T cells, or PBMCs.

The germline V gene has CDR1 SGHTA and CDR2 FQGNSA. Unmatched junction bases numbered 7, after V lost 3 bases and J lost 9 bases. This CDR3 contains 14 residues. Clones were read by immunoSEQ multiplex PCR, and TCRdb kept only the in-frame ones, dropping some. The sample lists 200,000 or so clones; approximately 85% were seen once. Specimen: peripheral blood. The chain joins TRBV7-2 to TRBJ2-1; TRBD1 matches at 8 bases. The clonotype was recovered from a human donor with active or convalescent COVID-19. The donor label of this sample is uncertain. CDR3 residues: CASSLFQGAIEQFF. CDR3 in DNA: TGTGCCAGCAGCTTGTTTCAGGGGGCTATTGAGCAGTTCTTC.